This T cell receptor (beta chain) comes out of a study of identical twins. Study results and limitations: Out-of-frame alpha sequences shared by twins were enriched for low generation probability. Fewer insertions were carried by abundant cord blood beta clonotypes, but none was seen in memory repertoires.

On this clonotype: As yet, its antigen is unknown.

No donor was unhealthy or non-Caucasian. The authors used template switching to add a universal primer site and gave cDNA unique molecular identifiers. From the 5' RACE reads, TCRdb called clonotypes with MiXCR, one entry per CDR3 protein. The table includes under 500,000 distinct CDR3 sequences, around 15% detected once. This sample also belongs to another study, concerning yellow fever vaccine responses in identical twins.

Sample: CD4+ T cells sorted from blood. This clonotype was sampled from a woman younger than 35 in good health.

DNA of the CDR3: TGTGCCAGCAGGCGGGGGAGCGGGACGTTCAATGAGCAGTTCTTC. The encoded protein is CASRRGSGTFNEQFF. This chain connects TRBV7-2 to TRBJ2-1; 7 positions agree with TRBD2. With 6 bases clipped from V and 6 bases from J, the junction kept 11 bases outside the gene matches. CDR1 SGHTA and CDR2 FQGNSA come from the germline V gene. The CDR3 has 15 amino acids.